This T cell receptor beta chain was obtained from a study of blood T cells in healthy people across ages. Study results and limitations: Among T cells, TCR beta diversity per million cells dropped roughly linearly as age rose.

Comments on this clonotype: As yet, its antigen is unknown.

CDR1 MNHEY and CDR2 SVGAGI come from the germline V gene. Trimming removed 8 bases from V and 6 bases from J; junction bases left unmatched: 7. The CDR3 contains 13 residues. Then a second PCR, running roughly 7 to 11 cycles, was carried out with a sample-barcoded 5' primer and a J-beta primer mix. One entry per CDR3 protein, called by TCRdb with MiXCR from the 5' RACE reads. This table holds about 640,000 distinct CDR3 sequences, roughly three fifths found once. This receptor was taken from a man in his 60s in good health. The chain is built from TRBV6-5 and TRBJ1-2; 9 nucleotides match TRBD1. Sequenced input: blood. The CDR3, as DNA: TGTGCCAGCCGGGACAGGGATAGAAATGGCTACACCTTC. Translated: CASRDRDRNGYTF.